This TCR beta chain emerged from a study of response to subunit inactivated influenza vaccine (dated by TCRdb to between 2017 and 2018). At the level of the whole study: The study used deep quantitative T cell receptor repertoire profiling to track responses to a trivalent subunit inactivated influenza vaccine. Study-wide conclusions, independent of this receptor: It was suggested by the authors that each seasonal influenza vaccination may recruit only a limited number of new T cells.

What this sample's time point label stands for: around 45 days after influenza vaccine administration. CDR1 and CDR2, per the germline V gene, are KGHSH and LQKENI. V and J are truncated by 3 bases and 8 bases respectively, leaving an intervening sequence of 11 bases. The CDR3 starts with the cysteine, ends with the phenylalanine, and has 13 residues. The sequence is cut down to CDR3 DNA, 39 bases in frame from base 1. In regard to this clonotype: No antigen is known for it. No base-level quality is on record; no much larger clone is a single base apart.

Libraries were built with RT-PCR. The instrument was an Illumina HiSeq 2500. TCRdb reprocessing: public reads trimmed at Q25 with fastp, clones called with MiXCR, in-frame beta chains kept. One record per CDR3 amino acid sequence lists the most common genes and DNA. The sample table contains fewer than 700,000 distinct CDR3 sequences; only one count was recorded for over 10% of them. The top ten clonotypes cover less than 15% of the sample. The rearranged segments are TRBV18 and TRBJ1-5, with no confidently assigned D gene. The specimen was PBMCs from blood, collected about 6 weeks after vaccination. The source of this sequence is a man aged 50-60 years who received an inactivated influenza vaccine. Donor details come from another sample of the same person, matched by shared clones. The CDR3 in this case is CASSPKPDEPQHF. The DNA is as follows: TGTGCCAGCTCACCGAAGCCGGACGAGCCCCAGCATTTT.